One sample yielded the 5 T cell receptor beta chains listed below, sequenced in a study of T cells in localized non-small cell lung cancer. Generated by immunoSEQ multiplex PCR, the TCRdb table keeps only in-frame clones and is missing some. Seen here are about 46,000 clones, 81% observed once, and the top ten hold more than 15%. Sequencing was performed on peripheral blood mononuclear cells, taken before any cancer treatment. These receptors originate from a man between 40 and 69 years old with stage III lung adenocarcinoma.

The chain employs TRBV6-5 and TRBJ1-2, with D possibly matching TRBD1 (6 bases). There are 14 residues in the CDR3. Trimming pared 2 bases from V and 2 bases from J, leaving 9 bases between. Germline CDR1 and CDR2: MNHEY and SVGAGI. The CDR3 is CASSYEGGNYGYTF. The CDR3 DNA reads TGTGCCAGCAGTTACGAGGGGGGGAACTATGGCTACACCTTC.

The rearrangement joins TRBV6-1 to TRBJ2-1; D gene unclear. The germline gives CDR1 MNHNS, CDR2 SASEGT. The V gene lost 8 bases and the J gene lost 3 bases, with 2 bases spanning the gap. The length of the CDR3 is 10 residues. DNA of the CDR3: TGTGCCAGCTTCTACAATGAGCAGTTCTTC. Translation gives CASFYNEQFF.

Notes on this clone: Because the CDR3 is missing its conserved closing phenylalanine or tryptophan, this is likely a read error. CDR3 DNA sequence: TGTGCCAGCCGGGACAGGGGTGCGGTTACCTATGGCTACACCCTC. As protein: CASRDRGAVTYGYTL. This chain uses TRBV2 with TRBJ1-2; TRBD1 agrees at 10 bases. In germline, CDR1 is SNHLY, CDR2 FYNNEI. Trimming removed 8 bases from V and 4 bases from J; junction bases left unmatched: 10. This CDR3 is built from 15 residues.

CDR3 sequence: CASSLAYSSNSYEQYF. The CDR3 nucleotides are TGTGCCAGCAGCTTGGCCTACAGCTCCAACTCCTACGAGCAGTACTTC. This chain joins TRBV5-8 and TRBJ2-7; D not resolved. V lost 0 bases to trimming and J lost 0 bases, with 13 bases between them. CDR1 and CDR2 (germline): SGHTS, YDEGEE. This CDR3 region has 16 residues.

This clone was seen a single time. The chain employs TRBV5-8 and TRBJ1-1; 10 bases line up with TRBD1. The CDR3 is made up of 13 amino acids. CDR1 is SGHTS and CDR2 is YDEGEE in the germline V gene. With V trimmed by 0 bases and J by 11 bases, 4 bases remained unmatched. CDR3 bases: TGTGCCAGCAGCTTGGGGGACAGGGGTATGGCTTTCTTT. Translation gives CASSLGDRGMAFF.